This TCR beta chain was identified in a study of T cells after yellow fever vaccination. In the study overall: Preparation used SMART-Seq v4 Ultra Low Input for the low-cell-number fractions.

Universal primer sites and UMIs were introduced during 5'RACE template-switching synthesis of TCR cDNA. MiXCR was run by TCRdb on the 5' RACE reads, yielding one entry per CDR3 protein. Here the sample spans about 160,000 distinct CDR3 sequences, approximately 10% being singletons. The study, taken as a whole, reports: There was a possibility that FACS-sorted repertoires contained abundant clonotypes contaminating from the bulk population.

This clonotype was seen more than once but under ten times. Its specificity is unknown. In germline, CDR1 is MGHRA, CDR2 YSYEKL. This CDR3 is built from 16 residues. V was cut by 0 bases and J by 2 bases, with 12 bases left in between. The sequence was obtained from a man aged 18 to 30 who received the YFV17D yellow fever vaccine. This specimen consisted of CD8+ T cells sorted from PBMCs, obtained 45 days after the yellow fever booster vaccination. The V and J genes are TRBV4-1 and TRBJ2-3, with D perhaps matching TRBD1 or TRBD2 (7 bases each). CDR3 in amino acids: CASSQDQGGATDTQYF. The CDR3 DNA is TGCGCCAGCAGCCAAGATCAGGGGGGGGCCACAGATACGCAGTATTTT.